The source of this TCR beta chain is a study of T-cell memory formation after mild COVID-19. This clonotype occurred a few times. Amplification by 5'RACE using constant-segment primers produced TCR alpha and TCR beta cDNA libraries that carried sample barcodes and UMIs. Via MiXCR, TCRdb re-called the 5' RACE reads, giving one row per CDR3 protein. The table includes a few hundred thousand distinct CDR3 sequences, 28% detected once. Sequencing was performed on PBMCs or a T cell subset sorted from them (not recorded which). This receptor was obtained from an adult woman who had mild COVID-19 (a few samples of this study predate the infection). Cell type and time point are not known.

CDR3 protein: CAISDPPHRVSYGYTF. For the CDR3, the DNA is TGTGCCATCAGTGATCCTCCTCACAGGGTCAGCTATGGCTACACCTTC. The chain is built from TRBV10-3 and TRBJ1-2; D might be TRBD1 (6 bases). Per germline, CDR1 ENHRY and CDR2 SYGVKD. The V end lost 3 bases, the J end lost 4 bases, and 18 bases lay between the germline ends. The CDR3 has 16 amino acids.